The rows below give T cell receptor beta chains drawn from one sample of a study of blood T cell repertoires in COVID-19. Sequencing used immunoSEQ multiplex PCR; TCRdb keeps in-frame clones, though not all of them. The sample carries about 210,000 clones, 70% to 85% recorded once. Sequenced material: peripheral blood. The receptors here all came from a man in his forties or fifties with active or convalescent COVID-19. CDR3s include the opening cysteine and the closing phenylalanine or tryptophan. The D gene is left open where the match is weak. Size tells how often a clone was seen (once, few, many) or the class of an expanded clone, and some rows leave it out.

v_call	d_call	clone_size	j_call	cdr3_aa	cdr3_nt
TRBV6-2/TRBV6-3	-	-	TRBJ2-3	CASSWSFGTDTQYF	TGTGCCAGCAGTTGGAGTTTCGGCACAGATACGCAGTATTTT
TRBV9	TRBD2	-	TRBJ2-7	CASSATSGGSYEQYF	TGTGCCAGCAGCGCCACTAGCGGGGGCTCCTACGAGCAGTACTTC
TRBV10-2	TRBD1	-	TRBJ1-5	CASAGGGNQPQHF	TGCGCCAGCGCAGGGGGCGGCAATCAGCCCCAGCATTTT
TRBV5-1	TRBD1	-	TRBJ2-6	CASSGRDRVFTGANVLTF	TGCGCCAGCAGCGGCCGGGACAGGGTCTTTACTGGGGCCAACGTCCTGACTTTC
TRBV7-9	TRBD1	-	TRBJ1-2	CASSFRDRRYGYTF	TGTGCCAGCAGCTTCCGGGACAGGCGCTATGGCTACACCTTC
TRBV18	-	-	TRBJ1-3	CASSSVQTVSGNTIYF	TGTGCCAGCTCGTCGGTCCAAACCGTCTCTGGAAACACCATATATTTT
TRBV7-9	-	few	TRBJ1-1	CASSLQGGNTEAFF	TGTGCCAGCAGCTTGCAGGGAGGGAACACTGAAGCTTTCTTT
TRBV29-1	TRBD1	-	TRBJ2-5	CSVEQGGGETQYF	TGCAGCGTTGAACAAGGGGGCGGCGAGACCCAGTACTTC
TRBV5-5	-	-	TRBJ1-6	CASSAPPQGNDSPLHF	TGTGCCAGCAGCGCTCCCCCACAGGGTAATGATTCACCCCTCCACTTT
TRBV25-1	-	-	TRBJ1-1	CASSPSGEMNTEAFF	TGTGCCAGCAGTCCTAGTGGAGAGATGAACACTGAAGCTTTCTTT
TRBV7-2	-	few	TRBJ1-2	CASSLVRGRGYTF	TGTGCCAGCAGCTTAGTCAGGGGACGTGGCTACACCTTC
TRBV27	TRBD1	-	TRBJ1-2	CASSPGTGSPLNYGYTF	TGTGCCAGCAGTCCTGGGACAGGGAGCCCTCTTAACTATGGCTACACCTTC
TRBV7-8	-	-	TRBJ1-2	CASSLERSAYGYTF	TGTGCCAGCAGCTTAGAGCGGTCAGCCTATGGCTACACCTTC
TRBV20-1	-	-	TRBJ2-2	CSTVEVGELFF	TGCAGTACCGTAGAGGTCGGGGAGCTGTTTTTT
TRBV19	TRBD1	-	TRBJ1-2	CASSNRGINYGYTF	TGTGCCAGTAGCAACAGGGGAATTAACTATGGCTACACCTTC
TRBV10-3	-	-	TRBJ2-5	CAITRGIGETQYF	TGTGCCATCACCCGCGGGATTGGGGAGACCCAGTACTTC
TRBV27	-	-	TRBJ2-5	CASSLSFGPQETQYF	TGTGCCAGCAGTTTATCGTTTGGCCCCCAAGAGACCCAGTACTTC
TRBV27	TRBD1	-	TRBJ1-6	CASSLRDSNSPLHF	TGTGCCAGCAGTTTAAGGGACAGCAATTCACCCCTCCACTTT
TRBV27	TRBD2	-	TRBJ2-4	CASSLRGGLAGGLAKNIQYF	TGTGCCAGCAGTTTACGGGGCGGACTAGCGGGGGGGCTAGCCAAAAACATTCAGTACTTC
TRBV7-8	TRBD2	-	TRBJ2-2	CASRTSGWDTGELFF	TGTGCCAGCAGGACTAGCGGTTGGGACACCGGGGAGCTGTTTTTT
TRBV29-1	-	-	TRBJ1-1	CSVVAANTEAFF	TGCAGCGTTGTAGCGGCCAACACTGAAGCTTTCTTT
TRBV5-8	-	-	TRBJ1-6	CASRSTVNSPLHF	TGTGCCAGCAGATCTACAGTGAATTCACCCCTCCACTTT
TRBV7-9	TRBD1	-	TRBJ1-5	CASSFTGGNQPQHF	TGTGCCAGCAGTTTTACAGGGGGGAATCAGCCCCAGCATTTT
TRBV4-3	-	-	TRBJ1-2	CASSQEYFGTRENYGYTF	TGCGCCAGCAGCCAAGAATATTTCGGTACCCGGGAGAACTATGGCTACACCTTC
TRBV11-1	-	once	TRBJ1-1	CASSSRQWGTEAFF	TGTGCCAGCAGCTCACGACAGTGGGGCACTGAAGCTTTCTTT
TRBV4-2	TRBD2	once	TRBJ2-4	CASSPQRTSGRGNIQYF	TGTGCCAGCAGCCCACAACGGACTAGCGGGCGGGGGAACATTCAGTACTTC
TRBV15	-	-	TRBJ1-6	CATSGRNSPLHF	TGTGCCACCAGCGGCAGGAATTCACCCCTCCACTTT
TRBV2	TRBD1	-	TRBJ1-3	CASSPGQLRAIYF	TGTGCCAGCAGCCCGGGACAGCTCAGGGCCATATATTTT
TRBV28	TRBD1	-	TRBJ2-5	CASSLWGTGGSQETQYF	TGTGCCAGCAGTTTATGGGGGACAGGGGGCTCCCAAGAGACCCAGTACTTC
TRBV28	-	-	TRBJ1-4	CASSLRQVAEKLFF	TGTGCCAGCAGTTTGAGACAGGTCGCTGAAAAACTGTTTTTT
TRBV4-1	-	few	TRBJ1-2	CASSQGSGAYGYTF	TGCGCCAGCAGCCAGGGCAGTGGGGCCTATGGCTACACCTTC
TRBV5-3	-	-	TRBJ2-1	CAPPEVRYNEQFF	TGTGCCCCCCCGGAGGTTAGATACAATGAGCAGTTCTTC
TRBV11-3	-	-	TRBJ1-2	CASSPTGNNGSNYGYTF	TGTGCCAGCAGCCCTACAGGGAATAACGGATCTAACTATGGCTACACCTTC
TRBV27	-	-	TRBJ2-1	CASSSNGTPTYNEQFF	TGTGCCAGCAGTTCCAACGGGACTCCGACCTACAATGAGCAGTTCTTC
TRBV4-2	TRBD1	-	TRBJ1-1	CASSARQGYTEAFF	TGTGCCAGCAGCGCACGACAGGGATACACTGAAGCTTTCTTT
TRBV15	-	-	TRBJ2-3	CATSSRGADTQYF	TGTGCCACCAGCTCCAGGGGGGCAGATACGCAGTATTTT
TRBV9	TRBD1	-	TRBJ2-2	CASSVVGTGGGGELFF	TGTGCCAGCAGCGTAGTTGGGACAGGGGGCGGCGGGGAGCTGTTTTTT
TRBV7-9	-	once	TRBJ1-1	CASARNSLNTEAFF	TGTGCCAGCGCTCGAAACAGTTTGAACACTGAAGCTTTCTTT
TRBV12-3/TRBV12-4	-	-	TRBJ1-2	CASSGLDYGYTF	TGTGCCAGCAGTGGACTTGACTATGGCTACACCTTC
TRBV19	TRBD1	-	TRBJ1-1	CASHYRGQEVAFF	TGTGCCAGTCATTATAGGGGACAGGAGGTAGCTTTCTTT
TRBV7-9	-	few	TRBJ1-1	CASSLGEGTTEAFF	TGTGCCAGCAGCTTAGGGGAGGGTACCACTGAAGCTTTCTTT
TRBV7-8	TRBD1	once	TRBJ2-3	CASSLTGRQGTDTQYF	TGTGCCAGCAGCTTAACGGGGAGACAGGGTACAGATACGCAGTATTTT
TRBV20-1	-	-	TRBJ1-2	CSAIEQGNGNYGYTF	TGCAGTGCTATTGAACAGGGTAACGGAAACTATGGCTACACCTTC
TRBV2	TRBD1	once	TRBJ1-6	CASSDQGGGSPLHF	TGTGCCAGCAGTGATCAGGGGGGCGGTTCACCCCTCCACTTT
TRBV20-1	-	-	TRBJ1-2	CSASKGHRQVNYGYTF	TGCAGTGCTAGTAAGGGACACAGACAGGTTAACTATGGCTACACCTTC
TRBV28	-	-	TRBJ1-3	CASSLRQTSSGNTIYF	TGTGCCAGCAGTTTACGACAGACGAGCTCTGGAAACACCATATATTTT